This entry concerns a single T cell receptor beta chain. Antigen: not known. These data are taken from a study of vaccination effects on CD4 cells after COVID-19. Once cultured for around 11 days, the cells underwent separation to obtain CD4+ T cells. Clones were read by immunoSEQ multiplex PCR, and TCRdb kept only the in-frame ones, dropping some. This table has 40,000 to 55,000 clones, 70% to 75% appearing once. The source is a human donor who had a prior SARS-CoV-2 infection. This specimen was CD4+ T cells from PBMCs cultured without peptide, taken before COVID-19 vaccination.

The CDR3 coding sequence is TGTGCCAGCAGTGAACAGGGTGGGGAGACCCAGTACTTC. This encodes CASSEQGGETQYF. This chain links TRBV2 with TRBJ2-5; a weak D match, TRBD1 (5 bases). The CDR3 has 13 residues. Germline V gene sequence: CDR1 SNHLY, CDR2 FYNNEI. V dropped 2 bases and J dropped 5 bases, with 9 bases sitting between them.